This entry concerns a single T cell receptor beta chain. The antigen is not known. This entry is derived from a study of beta chain features in type 1 diabetes. Across the study: The examined sorted cells totaled about 110 million across samples.

Study-level results: HLA influence on TCRB rearrangement stayed unresolved here. Equally in patients and controls, PCR might preferentially amplify shorter templates. The naive, central memory and Treg TCRB repertoires of patients appeared to be more similar to one another than those of healthy donors.

Sequencing targeted expressed TCRB transcripts, as all isolated RNA had been reverse transcribed. TCRdb's table, derived via immunoSEQ multiplex PCR, lists solely in-frame clones and lacks some. The sample carries just over 450,000 clones, about 32% recorded once. This CDR3 comprises 11 residues. The germline V and J ends were trimmed by 2 bases and 5 bases, with 6 bases remaining between them. Germline V gene data show CDR1 as GTSNPN and CDR2 as SVGIG (reference sequence). The sequence was collected from a man between 18 and 35 years old in good health. This chain connects TRBV30 to TRBJ2-5; D is ambiguous. Source material: naive CD4+ T cells from blood. CDR3 nucleotides: TGTGCCTGGAGTCAAGTGGAGACCCAGTACTTC. This sequence encodes CAWSQVETQYF.